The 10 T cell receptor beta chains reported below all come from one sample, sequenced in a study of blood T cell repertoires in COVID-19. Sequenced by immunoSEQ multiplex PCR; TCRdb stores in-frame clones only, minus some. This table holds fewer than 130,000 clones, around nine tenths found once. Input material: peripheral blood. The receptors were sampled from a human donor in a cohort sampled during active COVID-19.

The CDR3 nucleotides read TGCAGTGCTAGTGGCAGGAAATCTTACAATGAGCAGTTCTTC. Protein: CSASGRKSYNEQFF. The V and J genes are TRBV20-1 and TRBJ2-1; D is uncertain. There are 14 residues in the CDR3. Germline V CDR1 and CDR2: DFQATT, SNEGSKA (reference sequence). Deletions cut 3 bases from V and 4 bases from J, with 13 bases between.

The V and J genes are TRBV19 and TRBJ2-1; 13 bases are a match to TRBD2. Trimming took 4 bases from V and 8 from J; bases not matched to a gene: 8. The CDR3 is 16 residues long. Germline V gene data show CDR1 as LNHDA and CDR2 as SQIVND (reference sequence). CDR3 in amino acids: CASSTWTSGSRYEQFF. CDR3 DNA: TGTGCCAGTAGTACATGGACTAGCGGGAGTAGATATGAGCAGTTCTTC.

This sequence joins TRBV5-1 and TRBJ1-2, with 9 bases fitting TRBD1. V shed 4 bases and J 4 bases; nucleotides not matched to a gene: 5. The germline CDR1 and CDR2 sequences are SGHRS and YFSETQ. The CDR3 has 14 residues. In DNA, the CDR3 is TGCGCCAGCAGCGGAACAGGGGGCGGCTATGGCTACACCTTC. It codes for CASSGTGGGYGYTF.

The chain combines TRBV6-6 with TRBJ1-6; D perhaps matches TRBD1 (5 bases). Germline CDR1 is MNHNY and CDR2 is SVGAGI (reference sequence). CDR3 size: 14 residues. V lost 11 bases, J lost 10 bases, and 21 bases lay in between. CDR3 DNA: TGTGCCTGCAATTCCGGGGGGGTTGGGTCACCCCTCCACTTT. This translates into CACNSGGVGSPLHF.

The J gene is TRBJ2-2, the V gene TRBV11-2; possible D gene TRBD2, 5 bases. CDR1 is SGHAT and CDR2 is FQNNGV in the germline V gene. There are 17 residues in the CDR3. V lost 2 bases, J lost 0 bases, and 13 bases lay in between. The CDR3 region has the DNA TGTGCCAGCAGCTTATTCCCGACTATCGCGAACACCGGGGAGCTGTTTTTT. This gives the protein CASSLFPTIANTGELFF.

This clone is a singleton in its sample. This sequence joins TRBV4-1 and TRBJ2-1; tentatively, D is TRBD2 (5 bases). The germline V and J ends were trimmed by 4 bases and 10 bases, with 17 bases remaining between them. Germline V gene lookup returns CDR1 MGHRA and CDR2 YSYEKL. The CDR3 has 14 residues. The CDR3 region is CASSPYGLMEEQFF. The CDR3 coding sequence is TGCGCCAGCAGCCCCTATGGACTCATGGAGGAGCAGTTCTTC.

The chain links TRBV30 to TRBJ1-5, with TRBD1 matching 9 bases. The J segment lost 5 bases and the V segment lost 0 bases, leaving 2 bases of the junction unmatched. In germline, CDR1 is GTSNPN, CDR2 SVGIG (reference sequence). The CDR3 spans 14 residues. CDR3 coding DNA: TGTGCCTGGAGTGTGGACAGGGGCGATCAGCCCCAGCATTTT. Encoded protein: CAWSVDRGDQPQHF.

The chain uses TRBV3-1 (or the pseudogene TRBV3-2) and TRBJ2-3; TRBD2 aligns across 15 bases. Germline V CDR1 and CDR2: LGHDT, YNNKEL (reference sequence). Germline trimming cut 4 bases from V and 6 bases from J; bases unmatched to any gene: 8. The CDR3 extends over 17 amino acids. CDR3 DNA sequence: TGTGCCAGCAGCCCCCGGGGACTAGCGGGGGGTACGGATACGCAGTATTTT. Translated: CASSPRGLAGGTDTQYF.

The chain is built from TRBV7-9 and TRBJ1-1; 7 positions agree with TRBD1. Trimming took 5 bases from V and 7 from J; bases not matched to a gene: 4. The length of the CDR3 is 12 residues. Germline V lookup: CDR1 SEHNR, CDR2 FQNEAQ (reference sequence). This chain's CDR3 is CASSPWTGEAFF. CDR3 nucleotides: TGTGCCAGCAGCCCATGGACAGGTGAAGCTTTCTTT.

CDR3 DNA: TGTGCCAGCAGTTCCCCGGACAGGGAACTGTTTTTT. Protein sequence: CASSSPDRELFF. The rearrangement joins TRBV28 to TRBJ1-4; 8 bases agree with TRBD1. In germline, CDR1 is MDHEN, CDR2 SYDVKM. CDR3 length: 12 residues. Trimming took 4 bases from V and 12 from J; bases not matched to a gene: 4.